Described below is a single T cell receptor (beta chain) sequence and its context. These data come from a study of shared clonotypes between healthy human individuals. Study details: Those who served as donors were a couple of women and three men between the ages of 18 and 49.

The V end lost 7 bases, the J end lost 8 bases, and 11 bases lay between the germline ends. This CDR3 contains 12 residues. CDR1 MDHEN and CDR2 SYDVKM come from the germline V gene. Every subset had its genomic DNA shared out evenly among several immunoSEQ plates. Researchers sequenced unsorted PBMC DNA using ten immunoSEQ deep assay plates. Per the original data handling: For the immunoSEQ data, sequences were junction-only without quality scores, so filtering differed. The method was immunoSEQ multiplex PCR; TCRdb's version includes in-frame clones alone and lacks a portion of them. V, J and clone size were drawn from that table, and D and trimming were deduced from the DNA. The profile shows about 470,000 clones, 79% of them singletons.

Material for sequencing was PBMCs. This chain uses TRBV28 with TRBJ2-2; D uncertain. This sequence originates from a woman in her thirties or forties in good health. Some clones in this sample may be carry-over from other donors' samples. The CDR3 spells CASNLIGGELFF. Written as DNA, the CDR3 is TGTGCCAGCAATCTAATTGGGGGGGAGCTGTTTTTT.